This T cell receptor (beta chain) was obtained from a study of cytomegalovirus exposure and HLA in healthy donors. Looking at the study overall: An early data release held tens of millions of unique TCRs from HLA-typed donors. The study's findings and limits: Researchers reportedly found TCR beta sequences accurately predicted most subjects' HLA-A and HLA-B alleles.

V was cut by 5 bases and J by 7 bases, with 18 bases left in between. The CDR3 sequence is 13 residues long. CDR1 is GTSNPN and CDR2 is SVGIG in the germline V gene (reference sequence). Comments on this clone: The antigen remains undetermined.

Primers for the PCR totalled 60 Vbeta and 13 Jbeta. The table came from immunoSEQ multiplex PCR; TCRdb's copy has only in-frame clones and leaves some out. The repertoire holds roughly 130,000 clones, with less than 85% as singletons. This chain connects TRBV30 to TRBJ2-7; D might be TRBD2 (6 bases). Sequenced input: PBMCs. The receptor's source is a man between 18 and 29 years old in good health and CMV-seropositive. The CDR3 protein is CAWGVTGAEEQYF. The CDR3 region has the DNA TGTGCCTGGGGAGTAACGGGAGCGGAGGAGCAGTACTTC.